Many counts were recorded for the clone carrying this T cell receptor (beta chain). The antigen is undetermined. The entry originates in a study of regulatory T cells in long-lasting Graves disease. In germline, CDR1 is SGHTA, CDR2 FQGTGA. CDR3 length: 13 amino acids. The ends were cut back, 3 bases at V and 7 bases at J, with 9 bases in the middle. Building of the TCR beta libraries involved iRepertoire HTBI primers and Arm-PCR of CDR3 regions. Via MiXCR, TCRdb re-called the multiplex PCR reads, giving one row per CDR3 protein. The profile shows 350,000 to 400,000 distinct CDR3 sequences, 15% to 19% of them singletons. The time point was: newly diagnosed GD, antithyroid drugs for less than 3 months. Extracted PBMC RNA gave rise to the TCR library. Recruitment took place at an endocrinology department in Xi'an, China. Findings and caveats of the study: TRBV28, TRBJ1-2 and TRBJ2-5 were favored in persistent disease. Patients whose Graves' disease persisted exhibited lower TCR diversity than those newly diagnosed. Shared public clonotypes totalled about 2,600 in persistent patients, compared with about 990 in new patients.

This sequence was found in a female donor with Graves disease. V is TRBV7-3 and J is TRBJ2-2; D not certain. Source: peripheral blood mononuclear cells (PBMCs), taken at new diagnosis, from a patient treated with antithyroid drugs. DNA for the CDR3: TGTGCCAGCAGCTTCAGAGACGGCGGGGAGCTGTTTTTT. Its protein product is CASSFRDGGELFF.